This TCR beta chain was recorded in a study of shared clonotypes between healthy human individuals. Study-wide points: The generation probabilities recorded for non-shared clonotypes fell below those of clonotypes shared by all four donors.

Concerning this clone: Its antigen is as yet unknown.

CDR1 and CDR2 (germline): SEHNR, FQNEAQ (reference sequence). The junction had 9 bases not matched to a gene; V was cut back by 5 bases and J by 2 bases. This CDR3 comprises 16 residues. Partitioning of CD4+ cells yielded a CD45RA+ naive subset and a CD45RA-negative memory subset. Libraries were prepared by immunoSEQ multiplex PCR; TCRdb keeps only in-frame clonotypes and omits some of them. The data show some 680,000 clones, roughly 72% seen once. The receptor was isolated from a woman aged 25 to 45 in good health. The chain carries TRBV7-9 and TRBJ2-5; 9 nucleotides agree with TRBD2. The sequenced material came from memory CD4+ T cells sorted from blood. Subset of the sample: CD45RA-negative fraction. The CDR3 DNA reads as TGTGCCAGCAGCCAACGACTAGCGGACATTCAAGAGACCCAGTACTTC. Translated: CASSQRLADIQETQYF.